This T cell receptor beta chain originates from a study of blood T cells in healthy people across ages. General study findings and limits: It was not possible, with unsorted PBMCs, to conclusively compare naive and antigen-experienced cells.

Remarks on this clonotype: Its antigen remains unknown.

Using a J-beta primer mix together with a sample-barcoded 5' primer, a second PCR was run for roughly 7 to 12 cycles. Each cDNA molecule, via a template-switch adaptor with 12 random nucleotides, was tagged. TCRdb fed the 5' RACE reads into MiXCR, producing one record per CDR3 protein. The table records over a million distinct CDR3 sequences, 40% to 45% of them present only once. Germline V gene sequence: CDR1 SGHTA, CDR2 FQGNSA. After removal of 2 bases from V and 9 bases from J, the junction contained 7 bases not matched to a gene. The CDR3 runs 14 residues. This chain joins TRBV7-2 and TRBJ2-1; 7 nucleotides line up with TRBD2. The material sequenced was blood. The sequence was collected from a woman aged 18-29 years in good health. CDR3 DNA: TGTGCCAGCAGCTTAAGCGGGGTCTGGAGTGAGCAGTTCTTC. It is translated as CASSLSGVWSEQFF.